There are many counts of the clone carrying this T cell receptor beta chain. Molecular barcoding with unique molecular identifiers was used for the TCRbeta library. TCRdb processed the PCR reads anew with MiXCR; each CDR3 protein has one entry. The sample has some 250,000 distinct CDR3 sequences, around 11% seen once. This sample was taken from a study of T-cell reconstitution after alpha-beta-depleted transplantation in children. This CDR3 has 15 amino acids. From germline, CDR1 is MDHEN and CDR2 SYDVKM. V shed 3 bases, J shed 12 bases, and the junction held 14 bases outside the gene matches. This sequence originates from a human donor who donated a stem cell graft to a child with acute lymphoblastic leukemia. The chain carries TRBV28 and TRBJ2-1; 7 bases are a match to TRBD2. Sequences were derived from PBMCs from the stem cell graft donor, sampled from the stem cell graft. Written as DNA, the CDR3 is TGTGCCAGCAGTTTCGCCGGACTAGTATCCTCGGGGCAGTTCTTC. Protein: CASSFAGLVSSGQFF.